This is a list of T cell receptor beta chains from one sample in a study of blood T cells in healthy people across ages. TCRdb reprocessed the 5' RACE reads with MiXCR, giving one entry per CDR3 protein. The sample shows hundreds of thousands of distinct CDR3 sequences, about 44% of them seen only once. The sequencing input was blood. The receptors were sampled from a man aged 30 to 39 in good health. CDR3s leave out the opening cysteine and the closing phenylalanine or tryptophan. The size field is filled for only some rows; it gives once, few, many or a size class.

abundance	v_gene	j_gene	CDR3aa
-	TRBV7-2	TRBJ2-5	ASSFEGGGETQY
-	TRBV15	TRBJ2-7	ATSLLRGVSYEQY
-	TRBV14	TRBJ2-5	ASSPTHFTLASQETQY
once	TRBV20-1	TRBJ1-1	SARTQGRRWGTEAF
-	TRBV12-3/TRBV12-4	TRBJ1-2	ASSSAGRPYGYT
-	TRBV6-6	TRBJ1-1	ASSPQGTPEAF
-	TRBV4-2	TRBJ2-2	ASSQGLADPTGELF
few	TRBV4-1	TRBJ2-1	ASSQFSGTGNYNEQF
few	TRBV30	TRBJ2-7	AWSGRGYYEQY
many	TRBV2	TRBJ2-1	ASSELVRVHEQF
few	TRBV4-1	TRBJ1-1	ASSQGPGMVTEAF
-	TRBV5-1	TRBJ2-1	ASSLETGRRSYNEQF
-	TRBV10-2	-	ASSEGNNEQY
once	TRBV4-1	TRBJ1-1	ASSERTVNTEAF
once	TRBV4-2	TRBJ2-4	ASSQGSGVLAKNIQY
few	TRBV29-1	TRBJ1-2	SVEDLNYGYT
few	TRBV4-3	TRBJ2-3	ASSQDRTSGTTLDTQY
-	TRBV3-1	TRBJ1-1	ASSQGQGAENTEAF
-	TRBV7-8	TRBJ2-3	ASNPAGGTDTQY
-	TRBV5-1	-	ASSLVPTPYEQY
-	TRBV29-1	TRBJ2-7	SVEEGRAHEQY
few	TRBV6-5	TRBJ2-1	ASSSRDRGGNEQF
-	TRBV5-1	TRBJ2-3	ASSLSGLSSTDTQY
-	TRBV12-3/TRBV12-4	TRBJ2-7	ASSFTAGTFYEQY
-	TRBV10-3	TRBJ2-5	AISESVAGDQETQY
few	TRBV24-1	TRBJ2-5	ATSDRGEQY
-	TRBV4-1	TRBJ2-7	ASSPRDYPEQY
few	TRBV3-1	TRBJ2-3	ASSRLRSTDTQY
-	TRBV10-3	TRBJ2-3	AISDPGLGGDTQY
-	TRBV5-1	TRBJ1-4	ASSMRPATNEKLF
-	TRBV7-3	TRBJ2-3	ASSSTDRAALTDAQY
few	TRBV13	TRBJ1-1	ASSPGGQLNTEAF
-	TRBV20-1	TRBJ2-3	RVPGQGAQDTQY
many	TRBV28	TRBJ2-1	ASSLSREQF
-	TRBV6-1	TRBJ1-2	ASSDTHPGYGYT
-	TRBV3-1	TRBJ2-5	ASSQEQRMETQY
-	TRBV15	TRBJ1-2	ATSRDRVEDYGYT
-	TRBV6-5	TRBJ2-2	ASSYSGTGYTGELF
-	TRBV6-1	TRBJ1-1	ATKPGSDTEAF
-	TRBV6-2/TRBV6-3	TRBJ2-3	ASTEAGTPLDTQY
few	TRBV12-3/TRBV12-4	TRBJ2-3	ASSSPGLTDTQY
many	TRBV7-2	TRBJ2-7	ASSLAGRGAAEQY
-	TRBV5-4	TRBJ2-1	ASSRPGQGAIGEQF
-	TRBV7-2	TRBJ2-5	ASSLNSGGTQETQY